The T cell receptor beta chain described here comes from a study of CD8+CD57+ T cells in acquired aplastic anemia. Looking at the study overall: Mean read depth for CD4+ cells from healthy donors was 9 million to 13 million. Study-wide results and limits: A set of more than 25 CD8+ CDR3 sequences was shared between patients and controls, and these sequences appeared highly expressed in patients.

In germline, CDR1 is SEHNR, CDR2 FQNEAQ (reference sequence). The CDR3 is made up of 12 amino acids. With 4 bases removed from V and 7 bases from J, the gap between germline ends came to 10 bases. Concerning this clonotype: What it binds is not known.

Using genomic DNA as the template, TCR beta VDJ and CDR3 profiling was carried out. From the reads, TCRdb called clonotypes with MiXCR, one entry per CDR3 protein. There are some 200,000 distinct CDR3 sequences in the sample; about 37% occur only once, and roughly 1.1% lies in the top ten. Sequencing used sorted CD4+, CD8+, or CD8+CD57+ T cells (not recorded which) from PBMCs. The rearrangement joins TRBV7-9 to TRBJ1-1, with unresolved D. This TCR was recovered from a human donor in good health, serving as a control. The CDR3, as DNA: TGTGCCAGCAGCTCCTCGACAAGTGAAGCTTTCTTT. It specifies CASSSSTSEAFF.